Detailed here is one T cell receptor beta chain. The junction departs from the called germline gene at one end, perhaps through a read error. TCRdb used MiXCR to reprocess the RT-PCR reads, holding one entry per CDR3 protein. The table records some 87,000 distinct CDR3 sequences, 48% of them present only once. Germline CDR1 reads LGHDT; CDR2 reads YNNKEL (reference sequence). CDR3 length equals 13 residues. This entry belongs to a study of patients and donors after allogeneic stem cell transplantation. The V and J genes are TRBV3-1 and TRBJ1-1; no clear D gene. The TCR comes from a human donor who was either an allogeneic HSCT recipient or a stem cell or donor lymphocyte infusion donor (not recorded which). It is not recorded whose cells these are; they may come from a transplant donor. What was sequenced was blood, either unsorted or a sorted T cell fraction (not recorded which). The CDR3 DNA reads TGTGCCAGCACCCAAGATTTGAACACTGAAGCTTTCTTT. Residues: CASTQDLNTEAFF.